This T cell receptor (beta chain) was identified during a study of T cells in Graves' hyperthyroidism and ophthalmopathy. The length of the CDR3 is 18 residues. Losses at the gene ends were 4 bases for V and 0 bases for J; bases not matched to a gene: 9. Germline CDR1 MNHNS, CDR2 SASEGT. Amplified TCR beta CDR3 regions came from RNA transcripts. Initially, a first-round RT-PCR of the TCR CDR3 employed the HTBI primer set. TCRdb re-called the multiplex PCR reads through MiXCR, storing one row per CDR3 protein. The data show about 180,000 distinct CDR3 sequences, about a tenth seen once. This clonotype was counted a few times.

The rearrangement links TRBV6-1 to TRBJ1-6; 7 bases map to TRBD1. This TCR was recovered from a woman aged 18 to 35 with Graves' hyperthyroidism that later progressed to Graves' ophthalmopathy. Input material: blood. CDR3 coding DNA: TGTGCCAGCAGTGGGCAGCCTGCAGGGGGCTCCTATAATTCACCCCTCCACTTT. This gives the protein CASSGQPAGGSYNSPLHF.